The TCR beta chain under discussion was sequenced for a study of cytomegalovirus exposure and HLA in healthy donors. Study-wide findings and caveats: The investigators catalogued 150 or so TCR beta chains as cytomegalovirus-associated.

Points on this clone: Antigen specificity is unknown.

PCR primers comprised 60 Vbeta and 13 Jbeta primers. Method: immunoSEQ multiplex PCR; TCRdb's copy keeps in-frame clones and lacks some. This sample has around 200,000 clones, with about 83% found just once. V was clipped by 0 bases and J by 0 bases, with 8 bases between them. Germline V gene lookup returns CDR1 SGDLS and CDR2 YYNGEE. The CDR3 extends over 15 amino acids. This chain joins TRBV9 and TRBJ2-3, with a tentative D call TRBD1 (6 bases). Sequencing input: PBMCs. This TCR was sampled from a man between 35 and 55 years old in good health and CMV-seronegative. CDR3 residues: CASSVAGASTDTQYF. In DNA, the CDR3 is TGTGCCAGCAGCGTAGCAGGGGCGAGCACAGATACGCAGTATTTT.